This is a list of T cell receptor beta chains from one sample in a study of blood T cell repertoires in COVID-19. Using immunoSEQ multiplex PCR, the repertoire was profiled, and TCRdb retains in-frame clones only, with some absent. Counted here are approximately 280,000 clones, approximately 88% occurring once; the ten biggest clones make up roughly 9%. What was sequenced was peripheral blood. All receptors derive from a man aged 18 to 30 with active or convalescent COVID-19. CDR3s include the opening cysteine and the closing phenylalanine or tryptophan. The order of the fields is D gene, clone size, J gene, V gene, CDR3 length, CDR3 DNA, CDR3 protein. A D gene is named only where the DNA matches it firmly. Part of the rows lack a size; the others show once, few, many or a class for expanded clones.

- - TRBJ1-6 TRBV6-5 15 TGTGCCAGCCCCGTCGGTTCAGGAACCAATTCACCCCTCCACTTT CASPVGSGTNSPLHF
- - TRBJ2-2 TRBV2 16 TGTGCCAGCAGTGAAGGCCACGATACTTACACCGGGGAGCTGTTTTTT CASSEGHDTYTGELFF
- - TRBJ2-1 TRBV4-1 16 TGCGCCAGCAGCCATCCCTTTGGGGACATCTCTAATGAGCAGTTCTTC CASSHPFGDISNEQFF
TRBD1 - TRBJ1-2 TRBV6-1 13 TGTGCCAGCAGTTATACAGGGGAAAATGGCTACACCTTC CASSYTGENGYTF
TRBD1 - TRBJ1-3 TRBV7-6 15 TGTGCCAGCAGCTTAGCGTTAGGGGGCAAAAACACCATATATTTT CASSLALGGKNTIYF
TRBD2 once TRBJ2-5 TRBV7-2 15 TGTGCCAGCAGTTATAGCGGGGGGGCGGGAGAGACCCAGTACTTC CASSYSGGAGETQYF
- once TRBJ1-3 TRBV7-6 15 TGTGCCAGCAGCTTCTTCGAACCTACTGGAAACACCATATATTTT CASSFFEPTGNTIYF
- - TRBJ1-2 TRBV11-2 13 TGTGCCAGCCTCCGTCAGGGTGATTATGGCTACACCTTC CASLRQGDYGYTF
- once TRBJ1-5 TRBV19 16 TGTGCCAGTACTCGGGGAGGAAAGGGAAGCAATCAGCCCCAGCATTTT CASTRGGKGSNQPQHF
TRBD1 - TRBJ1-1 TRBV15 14 TGTGCCACCAGCGAGGACAGGGGGAACACTGAAGCTTTCTTT CATSEDRGNTEAFF
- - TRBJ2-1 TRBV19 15 TGTGCCAGTAGTATAGTGGCGGGGGCCAAAAATGAGCAGTTCTTC CASSIVAGAKNEQFF
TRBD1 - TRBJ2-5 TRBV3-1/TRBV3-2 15 TGTGCCAGCAGCCCCGTAGGACAGGGTGGGGAGGCCCAGTACTTC CASSPVGQGGEAQYF
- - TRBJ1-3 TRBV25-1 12 TGTGCCAGCAGCCTTCGTGGAAACACCATATATTTT CASSLRGNTIYF
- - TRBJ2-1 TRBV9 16 TGTGCCAGCAGCGGGGTGGGACTGCACTCCTACAATGAGCAGTTCTTC CASSGVGLHSYNEQFF
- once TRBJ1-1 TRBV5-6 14 TGTGCCAGCAGCCCACCCAATGGAGTACATGAAGCTTTCTTT CASSPPNGVHEAFF
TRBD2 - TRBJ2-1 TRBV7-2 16 TGTGCCAGCAGCTCCCTAGCGGGGGGCCGGGGGAATGAGCAGTTCTTC CASSSLAGGRGNEQFF
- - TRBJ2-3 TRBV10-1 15 TGCGCCAGCTCCAAAGCGGGTGGGGCCGCAGATACGCAGTATTTT CASSKAGGAADTQYF
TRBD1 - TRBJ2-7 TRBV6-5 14 TGTGCCAGCAGAGGCGGGACAGGAACCTACGAGCAGTACTTC CASRGGTGTYEQYF
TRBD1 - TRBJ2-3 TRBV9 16 TGTGCCAGCAGCGCCGTGGGACAGGGGGCGACAGATACGCAGTATTTT CASSAVGQGATDTQYF
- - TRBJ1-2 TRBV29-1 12 TGCAGCGTTGAAAACTCTTACTATGGCTACACCTTC CSVENSYYGYTF
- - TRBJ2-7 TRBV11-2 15 TGTGCCAGCAGCTTAGTCTGGGGAGGGGGTGACGAGCAGTACTTC CASSLVWGGGDEQYF
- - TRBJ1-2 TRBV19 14 TGTGCCAGTAGTATCTTTTCCCTAAACTATGGCTACACCTTC CASSIFSLNYGYTF
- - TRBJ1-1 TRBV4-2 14 TGTGCCAGCAGCCAAGCCGTACAGAACACTGAAGCTTTCTTT CASSQAVQNTEAFF
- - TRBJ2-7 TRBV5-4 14 TGTGCCAGCAGCTTGGGACCTAGTTCCTACGAGCAGTACTTC CASSLGPSSYEQYF
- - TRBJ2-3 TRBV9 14 TGTGCCAGCAGCGTAGGCTCGTGGGGGGACTCGGAGTATTTT CASSVGSWGDSEYF
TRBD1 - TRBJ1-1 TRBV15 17 TGTGCCACCAGAAAGAACCCCAGGGGGAAACTAAACACTGAAGCTTTCTTT CATRKNPRGKLNTEAFF
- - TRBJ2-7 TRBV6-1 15 TGTGCCAGCAGTGAATGGGGGGGCTACTACGGAGAGCAGTACTTC CASSEWGGYYGEQYF
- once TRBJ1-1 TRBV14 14 TGTGCCAGCAGCCACTGGGGGGTGAACACTGAAGCTTTCTTT CASSHWGVNTEAFF
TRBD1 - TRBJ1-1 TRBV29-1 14 TGCAGCGTTGAAGTTAAGGGCCAGGGGGGAGAAGCTTTCTTT CSVEVKGQGGEAFF
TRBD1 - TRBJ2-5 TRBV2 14 TGTGCCAGCAACATGGACAGGGGACGGGAGACCCAGTACTTC CASNMDRGRETQYF
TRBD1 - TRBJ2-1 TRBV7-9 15 TGTGCCAGCAGCTTGGGACAGGGGGTCTACAATGAGCAGTTCTTC CASSLGQGVYNEQFF
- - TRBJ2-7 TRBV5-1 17 TGCGCCAGCAGCTTGGCCGTGGGGGGTCGAGGGTCCTACGAGCAGTACTTC CASSLAVGGRGSYEQYF
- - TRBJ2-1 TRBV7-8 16 TGTGCCAGCAGCCTGACAGTTTCTCGGCCAAACAATGAGCAGTTCTTC CASSLTVSRPNNEQFF
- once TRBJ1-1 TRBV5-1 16 TGCGCCAGCAGCTTTGACAGCTCTCTCGACAACACTGAAGCTTTCTTT CASSFDSSLDNTEAFF
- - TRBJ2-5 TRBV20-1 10 TGCAGTGCAGAGAGGGAGACCCAGTACTTC CSAERETQYF
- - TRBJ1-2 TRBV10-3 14 TGTGCCATCAGACTAGCAGACGGCAACTATGGCTACACCTTC CAIRLADGNYGYTF
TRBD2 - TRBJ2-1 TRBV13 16 TGTGCCAGCAGCACGCTAGCGGGGGGGCCGAACAATGAGCAGTTCTTC CASSTLAGGPNNEQFF
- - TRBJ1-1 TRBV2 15 TGTGCCAGCAGTGAAGCGATACATCAGAACACTGAAGCTTTCTTT CASSEAIHQNTEAFF
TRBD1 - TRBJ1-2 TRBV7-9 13 TGTGCCAGCAGCTTACAGGGGGCGCATGGCTACACCTTC CASSLQGAHGYTF
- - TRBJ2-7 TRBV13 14 TGTGCCAGCAGCTTATACAGCAGGGTCTACGAGCAGTACTTC CASSLYSRVYEQYF
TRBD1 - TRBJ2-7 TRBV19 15 TGTGCCAGTAGCCAGGGGGACAGGGACCTCTACGAGCAGTACTTC CASSQGDRDLYEQYF
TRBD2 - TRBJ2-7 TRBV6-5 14 TGTGCCAGCGGAGTGGCGGGGGGTAACTACGAGCAGTACTTC CASGVAGGNYEQYF
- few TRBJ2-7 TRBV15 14 TGTGCCACCAGCAGAGTTCAGGGTAGCTACGAGCAGTACTTC CATSRVQGSYEQYF
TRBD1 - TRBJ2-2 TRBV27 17 TGTGCCAGCACCCAAATCGGACAGGGGGCGCAGGACGGGGAGCTGTTTTTT CASTQIGQGAQDGELFF
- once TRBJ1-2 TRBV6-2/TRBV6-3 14 TGTGCCAGCAGTTATGGGTGGCAGGCTCATGGCTACACCTTC CASSYGWQAHGYTF
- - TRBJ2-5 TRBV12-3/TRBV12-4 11 TGTGCCAGCAGTCCCGGAGAGACCCAGTACTTC CASSPGETQYF
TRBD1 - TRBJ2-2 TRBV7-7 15 TGTGCCAGCAGCCTGACAGGGATTAACACCGGGGAGCTGTTTTTT CASSLTGINTGELFF
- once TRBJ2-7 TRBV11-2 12 TGTGCCAGCAGCAGGCTGGGACTGGAGCAGTACTTC CASSRLGLEQYF
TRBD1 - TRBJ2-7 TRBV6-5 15 TGTGCCAGCAGTCCCCCAAGGACAGGCTCCTACGAGCAGTACTTC CASSPPRTGSYEQYF
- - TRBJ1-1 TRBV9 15 TGTGCCAGCAGCGTAGGTAACAGGGCGAACACTGAAGCTTTCTTT CASSVGNRANTEAFF
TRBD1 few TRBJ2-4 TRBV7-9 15 TGTGCCAGCAGCTTAGGTCCAGGACAGGGAAACATTCAGTACTTC CASSLGPGQGNIQYF
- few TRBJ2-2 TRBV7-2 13 TGTGCCAGCAGAACAGGCCCCGCCGGGGAGCTGTTTTTT CASRTGPAGELFF
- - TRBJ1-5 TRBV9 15 TGTGCCAGCAGCCCCCAGGACAGCCTCAATCAGCCCCAGCATTTT CASSPQDSLNQPQHF
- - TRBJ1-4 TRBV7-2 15 TGTGCCAGCAGTCCATATTCGGGACTAAATGAAAAACTGTTTTTT CASSPYSGLNEKLFF
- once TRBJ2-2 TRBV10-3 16 TGTGCCATCAGTCCCGAACCACTCGCGAACACCGGGGAGCTGTTTTTT CAISPEPLANTGELFF